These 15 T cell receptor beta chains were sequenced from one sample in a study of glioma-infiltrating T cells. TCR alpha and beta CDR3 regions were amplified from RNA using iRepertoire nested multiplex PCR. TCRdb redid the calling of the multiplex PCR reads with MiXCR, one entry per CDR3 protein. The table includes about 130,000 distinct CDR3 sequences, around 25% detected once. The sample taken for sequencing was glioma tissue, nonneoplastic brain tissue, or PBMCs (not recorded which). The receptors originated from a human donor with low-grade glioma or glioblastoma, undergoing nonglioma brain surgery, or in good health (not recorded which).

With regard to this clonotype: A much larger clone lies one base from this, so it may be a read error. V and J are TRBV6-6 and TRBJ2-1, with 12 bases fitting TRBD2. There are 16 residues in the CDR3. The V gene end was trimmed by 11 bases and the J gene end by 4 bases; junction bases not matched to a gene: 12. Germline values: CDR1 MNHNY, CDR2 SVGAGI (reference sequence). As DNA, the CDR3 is TGTGCCTGCAAGAAAGGACTAGCGGGGCCATACAATGAGCAGTTCTTC. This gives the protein CACKKGLAGPYNEQFF.

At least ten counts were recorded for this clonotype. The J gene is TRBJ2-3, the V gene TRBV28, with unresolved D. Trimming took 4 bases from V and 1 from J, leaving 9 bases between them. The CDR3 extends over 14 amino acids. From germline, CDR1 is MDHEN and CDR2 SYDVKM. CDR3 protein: CASSSYLGTDTQYF. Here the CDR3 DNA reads TGTGCCAGCAGTTCGTACCTCGGCACAGATACGCAGTATTTT. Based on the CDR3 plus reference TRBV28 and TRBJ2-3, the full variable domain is DVKVTQSSRYLVKRTGEKVFLECVQDMDHENMFWYRQDPGLGLRLIYFSYDVKMKEKGDIPEGYSVSREKKERFSLILESASTNQTSMYLCASSSYLGTDTQYFGPGTRLTVL.

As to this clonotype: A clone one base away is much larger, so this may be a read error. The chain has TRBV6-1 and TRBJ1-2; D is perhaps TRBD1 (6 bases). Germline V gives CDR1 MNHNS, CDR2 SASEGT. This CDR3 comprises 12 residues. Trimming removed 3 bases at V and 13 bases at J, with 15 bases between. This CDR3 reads CASSEDSPGVTF. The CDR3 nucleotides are TGTGCCAGCAGTGAGGACAGCCCAGGGGTCACCTTC.

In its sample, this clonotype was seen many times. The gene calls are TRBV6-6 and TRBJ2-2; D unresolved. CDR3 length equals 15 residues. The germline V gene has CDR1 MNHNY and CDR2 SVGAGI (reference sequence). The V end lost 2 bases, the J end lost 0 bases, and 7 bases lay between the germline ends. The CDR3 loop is CASSYHSPNTGELFF. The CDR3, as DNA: TGTGCCAGCAGTTACCACAGTCCGAACACCGGGGAGCTGTTTTTT.

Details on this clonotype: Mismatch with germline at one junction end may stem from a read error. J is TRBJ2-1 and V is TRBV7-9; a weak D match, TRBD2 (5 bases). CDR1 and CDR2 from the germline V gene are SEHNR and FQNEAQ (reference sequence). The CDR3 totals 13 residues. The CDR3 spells CASSPNRGNEQLF. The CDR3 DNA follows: TGTGCCAGCAGCCCCAACCGGGGAAATGAGCAGCTCTTC.

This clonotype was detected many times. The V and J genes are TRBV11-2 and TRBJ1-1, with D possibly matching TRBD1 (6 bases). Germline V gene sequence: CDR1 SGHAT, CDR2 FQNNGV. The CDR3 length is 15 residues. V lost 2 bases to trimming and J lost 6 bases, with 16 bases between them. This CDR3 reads CASSLFWGEGAEAFF. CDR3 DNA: TGTGCCAGCAGCTTATTTTGGGGGGAGGGGGCTGAAGCTTTCTTT.

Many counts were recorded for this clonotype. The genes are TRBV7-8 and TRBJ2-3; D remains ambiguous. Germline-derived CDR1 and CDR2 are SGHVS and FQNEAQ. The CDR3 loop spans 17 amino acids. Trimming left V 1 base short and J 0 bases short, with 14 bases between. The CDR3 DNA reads TGTGCCAGCAGCTTAGTCGCGAACGGAATTAGCACAGATACGCAGTATTTT. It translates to CASSLVANGISTDTQYF.

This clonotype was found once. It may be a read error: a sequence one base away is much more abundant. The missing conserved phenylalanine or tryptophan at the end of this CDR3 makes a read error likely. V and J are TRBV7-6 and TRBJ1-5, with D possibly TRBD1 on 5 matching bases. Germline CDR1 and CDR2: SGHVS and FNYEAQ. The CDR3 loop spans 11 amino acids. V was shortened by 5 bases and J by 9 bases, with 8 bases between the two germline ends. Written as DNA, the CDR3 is TGTGCCAGCAGCCGGGACGGGCCCCAGCATATT. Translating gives CASSRDGPQHI.

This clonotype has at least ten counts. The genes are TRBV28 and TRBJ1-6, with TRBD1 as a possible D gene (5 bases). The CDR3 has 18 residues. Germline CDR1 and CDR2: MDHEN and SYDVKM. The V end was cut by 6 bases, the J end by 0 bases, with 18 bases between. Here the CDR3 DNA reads TGTGCCAGCAGGGGATCGGGGCAGCCGAGCTCCTATAATTCACCCCTCCACTTT. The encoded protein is CASRGSGQPSSYNSPLHF.

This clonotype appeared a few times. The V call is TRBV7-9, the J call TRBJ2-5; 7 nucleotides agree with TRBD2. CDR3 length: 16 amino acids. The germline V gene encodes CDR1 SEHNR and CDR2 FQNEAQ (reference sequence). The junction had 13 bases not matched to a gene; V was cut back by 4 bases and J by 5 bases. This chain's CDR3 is CASSYPSQTSQETQYF. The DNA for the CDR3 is TGTGCCAGCAGCTATCCTTCCCAGACTAGCCAGGAGACCCAGTACTTC.

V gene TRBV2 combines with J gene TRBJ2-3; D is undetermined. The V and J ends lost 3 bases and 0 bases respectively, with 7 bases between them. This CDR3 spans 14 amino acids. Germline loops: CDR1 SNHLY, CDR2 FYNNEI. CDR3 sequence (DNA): TGTGCCAGCAGTGACACCTCTAGCACAGATACGCAGTATTTT. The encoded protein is CASSDTSSTDTQYF.

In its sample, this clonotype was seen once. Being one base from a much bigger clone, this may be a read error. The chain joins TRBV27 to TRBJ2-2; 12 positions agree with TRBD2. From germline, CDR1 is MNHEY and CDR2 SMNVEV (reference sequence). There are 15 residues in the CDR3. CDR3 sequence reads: CASSTSGRNTGELLF. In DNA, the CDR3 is TGTGCCAGCAGTACTAGCGGGAGGAACACCGGGGAGCTGCTTTTT.

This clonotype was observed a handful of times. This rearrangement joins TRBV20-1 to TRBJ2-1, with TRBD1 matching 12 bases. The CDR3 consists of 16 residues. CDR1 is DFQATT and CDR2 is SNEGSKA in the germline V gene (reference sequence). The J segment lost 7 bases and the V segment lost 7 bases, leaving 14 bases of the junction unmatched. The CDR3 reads CSEGGQGAAVGNEQFF. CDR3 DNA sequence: TGCAGTGAGGGGGGACAGGGGGCCGCAGTGGGGAATGAGCAGTTCTTC.

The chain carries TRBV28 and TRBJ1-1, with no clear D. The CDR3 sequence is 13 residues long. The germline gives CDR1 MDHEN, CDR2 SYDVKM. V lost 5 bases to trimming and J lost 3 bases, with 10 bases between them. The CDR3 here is CASSESDDTEAFF. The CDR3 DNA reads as TGTGCCAGCAGTGAATCGGATGACACTGAAGCTTTCTTT. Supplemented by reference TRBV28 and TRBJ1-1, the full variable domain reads DVKVTQSSRYLVKRTGEKVFLECVQDMDHENMFWYRQDPGLGLRLIYFSYDVKMKEKGDIPEGYSVSREKKERFSLILESASTNQTSMYLCASSESDDTEAFFGQGTRLTVV.

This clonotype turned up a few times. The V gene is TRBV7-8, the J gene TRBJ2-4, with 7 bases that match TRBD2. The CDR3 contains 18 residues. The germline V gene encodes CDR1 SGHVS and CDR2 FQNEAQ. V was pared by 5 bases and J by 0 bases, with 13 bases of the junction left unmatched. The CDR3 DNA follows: TGTGCCAGCAGCACTAGGCGGACTAGTGCACTAGCCAAAAACATTCAGTACTTC. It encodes CASSTRRTSALAKNIQYF.